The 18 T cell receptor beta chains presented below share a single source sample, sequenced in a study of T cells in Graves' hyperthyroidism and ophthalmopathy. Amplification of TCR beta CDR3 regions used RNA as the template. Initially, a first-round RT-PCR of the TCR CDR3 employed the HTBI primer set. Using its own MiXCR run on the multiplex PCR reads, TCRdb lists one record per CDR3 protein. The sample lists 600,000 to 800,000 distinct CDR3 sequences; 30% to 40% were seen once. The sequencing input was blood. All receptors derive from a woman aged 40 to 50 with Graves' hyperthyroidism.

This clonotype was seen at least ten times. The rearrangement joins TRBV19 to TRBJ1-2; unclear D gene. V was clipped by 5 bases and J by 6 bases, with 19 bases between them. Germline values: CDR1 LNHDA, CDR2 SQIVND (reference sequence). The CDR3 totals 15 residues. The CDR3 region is CASSLGFQGINGYTF. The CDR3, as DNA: TGTGCCAGTAGTCTCGGCTTCCAAGGAATCAATGGCTACACCTTC.

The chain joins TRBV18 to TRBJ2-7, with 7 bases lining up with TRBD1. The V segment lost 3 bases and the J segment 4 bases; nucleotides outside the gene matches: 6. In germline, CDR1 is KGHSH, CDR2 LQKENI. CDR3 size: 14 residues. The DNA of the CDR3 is TGTGCCAGCTCACCGCCCGGGGACAGATACGAGCAGTACTTC. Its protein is CASSPPGDRYEQYF.

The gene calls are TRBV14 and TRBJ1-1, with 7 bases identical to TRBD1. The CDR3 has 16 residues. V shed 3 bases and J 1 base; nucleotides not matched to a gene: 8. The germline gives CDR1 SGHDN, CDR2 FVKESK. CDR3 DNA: TGTGCCAGCAGCCATACTGGGGGACAGCGGAACACTGAAGCTTTCTTT. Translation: CASSHTGGQRNTEAFF.

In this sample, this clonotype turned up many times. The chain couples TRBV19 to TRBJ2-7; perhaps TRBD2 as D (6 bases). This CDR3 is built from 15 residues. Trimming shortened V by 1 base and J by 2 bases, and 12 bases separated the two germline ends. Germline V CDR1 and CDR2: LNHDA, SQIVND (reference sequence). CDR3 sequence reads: CASSIVGGTAYEQYF. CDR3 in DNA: TGTGCCAGTAGTATAGTTGGCGGGACTGCCTACGAGCAGTACTTC.

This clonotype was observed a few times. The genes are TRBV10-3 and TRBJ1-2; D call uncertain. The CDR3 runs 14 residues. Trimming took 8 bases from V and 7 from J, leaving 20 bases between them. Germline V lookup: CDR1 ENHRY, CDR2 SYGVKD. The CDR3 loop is CAIEPLGVGGGYTF. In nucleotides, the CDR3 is TGTGCCATCGAGCCCCTCGGGGTCGGAGGTGGCTACACCTTC.

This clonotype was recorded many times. CDR3 DNA: TGTGCCAGCAGTTCTACCTGGGGCAATCAGCCCCAGCATTTT. This encodes CASSSTWGNQPQHF. The V gene is TRBV12-3 or TRBV12-4, the J gene TRBJ1-5; D is unclear. CDR3 length: 14 amino acids. Trimming cost V 4 bases and J 2 bases, with 9 bases left between them.

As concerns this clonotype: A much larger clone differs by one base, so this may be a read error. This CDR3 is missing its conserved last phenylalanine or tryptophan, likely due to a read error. The CDR3 DNA is TGTGCCAGTAGTATAAACTACTACACAAACACTGAAGCTTTCTTG. It encodes CASSINYYTNTEAFL. V usage is TRBV19 and J usage is TRBJ1-1; no firm D call. In germline, CDR1 is LNHDA, CDR2 SQIVND (reference sequence). CDR3 length: 15 residues. The V and J ends lost 2 bases and 2 bases respectively, with 12 bases between them.

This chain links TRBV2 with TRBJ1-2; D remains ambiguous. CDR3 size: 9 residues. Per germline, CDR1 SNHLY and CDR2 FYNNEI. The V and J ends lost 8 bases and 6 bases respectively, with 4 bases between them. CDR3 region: CASLHGYTF. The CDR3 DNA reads TGTGCCAGCCTACATGGCTACACCTTC.

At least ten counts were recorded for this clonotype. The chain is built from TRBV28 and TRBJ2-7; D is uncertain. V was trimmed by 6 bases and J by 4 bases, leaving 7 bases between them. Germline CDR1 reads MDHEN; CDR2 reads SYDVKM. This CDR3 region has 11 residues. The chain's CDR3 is CASSSVYEQYF. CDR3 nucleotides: TGTGCCAGCAGCTCCGTATACGAGCAGTACTTC.

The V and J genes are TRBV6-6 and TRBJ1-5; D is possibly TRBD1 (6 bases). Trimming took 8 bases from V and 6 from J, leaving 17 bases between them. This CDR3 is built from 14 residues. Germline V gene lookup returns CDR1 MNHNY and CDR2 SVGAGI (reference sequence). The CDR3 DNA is TGTGCCAGCTCAATGACAGGTTTGGGTCAGCCCCAGCATTTT. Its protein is CASSMTGLGQPQHF.

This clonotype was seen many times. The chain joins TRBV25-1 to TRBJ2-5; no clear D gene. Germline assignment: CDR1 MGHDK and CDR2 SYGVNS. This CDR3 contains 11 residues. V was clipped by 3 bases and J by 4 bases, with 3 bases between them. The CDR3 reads CASSDLETQYF. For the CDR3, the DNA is TGTGCCAGCAGTGACCTAGAGACCCAGTACTTC.

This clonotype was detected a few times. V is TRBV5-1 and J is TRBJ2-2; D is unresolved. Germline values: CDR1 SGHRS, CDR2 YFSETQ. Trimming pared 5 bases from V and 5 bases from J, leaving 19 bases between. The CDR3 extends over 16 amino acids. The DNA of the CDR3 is TGCGCCAGCAGGGTTTATAGTGAACTTCCGACCGGGGAGCTGTTTTTT. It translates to CASRVYSELPTGELFF. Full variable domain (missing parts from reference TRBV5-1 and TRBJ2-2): KAGVTQTPRYLIKTRGQQVTLSCSPISGHRSVSWYQQTPGQGLQFLFEYFSETQRNKGNFPGRFSGRQFSNSRSEMNVSTLELGDSALYLCASRVYSELPTGELFFGEGSRLTVL.

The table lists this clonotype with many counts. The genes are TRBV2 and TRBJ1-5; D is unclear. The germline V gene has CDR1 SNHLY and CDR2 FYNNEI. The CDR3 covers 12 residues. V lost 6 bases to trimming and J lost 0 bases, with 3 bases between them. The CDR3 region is CASRYSNQPQHF. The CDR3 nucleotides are TGTGCCAGCAGGTATAGCAATCAGCCCCAGCATTTT.

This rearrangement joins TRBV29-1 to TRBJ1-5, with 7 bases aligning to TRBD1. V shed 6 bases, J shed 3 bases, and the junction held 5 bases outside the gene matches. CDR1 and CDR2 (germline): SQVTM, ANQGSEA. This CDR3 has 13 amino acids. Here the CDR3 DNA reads TGCAGCGTCTCCGGACAGGTCAATCAGCCCCAGCATTTT. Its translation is CSVSGQVNQPQHF.

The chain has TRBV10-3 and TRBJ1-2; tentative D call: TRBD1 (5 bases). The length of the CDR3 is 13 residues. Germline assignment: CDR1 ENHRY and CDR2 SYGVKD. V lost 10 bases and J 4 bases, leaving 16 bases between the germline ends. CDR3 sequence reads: CATTGEGPYGYTF. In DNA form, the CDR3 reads TGTGCCACCACGGGGGAAGGGCCCTATGGCTACACCTTC.

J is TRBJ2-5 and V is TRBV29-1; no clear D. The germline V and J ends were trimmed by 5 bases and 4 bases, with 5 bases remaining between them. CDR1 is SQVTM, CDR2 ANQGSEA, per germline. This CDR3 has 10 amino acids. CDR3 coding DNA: TGCAGCGTTAGGACAGAGACCCAGTACTTC. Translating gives CSVRTETQYF.

The CDR3 coding sequence is TGTGCCAGCAGTGGAGGCAGGGTTAACTATGGCTACACCTTC. It codes for CASSGGRVNYGYTF. The chain combines TRBV7-9 with TRBJ1-2, with D perhaps matching TRBD1 (5 bases). Germline CDR1 reads SEHNR; CDR2 reads FQNEAQ (reference sequence). With 6 bases removed from V and 1 base from J, the gap between germline ends came to 12 bases. The CDR3 consists of 14 residues.

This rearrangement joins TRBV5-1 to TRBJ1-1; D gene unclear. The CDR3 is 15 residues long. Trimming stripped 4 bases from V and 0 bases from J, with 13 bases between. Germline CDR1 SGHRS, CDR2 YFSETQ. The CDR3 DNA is TGCGCCAGCAGCCGGATGGACGGCTTGAACACTGAAGCTTTCTTT. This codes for CASSRMDGLNTEAFF.